This T cell receptor (beta chain) comes out of a study of cytomegalovirus exposure and HLA in healthy donors. At the level of the study: Counted in an early data release were approximately 85 million unique TCRs from HLA-typed donors. Ancestry clustering placed around 81% of under 450 genotyped donors in the Caucasian-associated cluster. Whole-study findings and limits: Confirmation in vitro established that a few CMV-associated chains were specific for CMV antigens.

Regarding this clone: Its antigen remains unidentified.

PCR used 60 Vbeta primers and 13 Jbeta primers. Sequencing was performed with immunoSEQ multiplex PCR; in TCRdb, only in-frame clones are kept and a portion is missing. The data contain around 120,000 clones, approximately 80% of them seen just once; the ten biggest clones take up approximately 2.5%. At sampling all donors were nominally healthy, likely with unrecorded immune exposures. Sequenced material: PBMCs. This sequence originates from a woman between 40 and 50 years old in good health and CMV-seropositive.

This CDR3 is CASSSRTDHSSYNSPLHF. The CDR3 nucleotides are TGTGCCAGTAGTTCCCGGACAGATCATAGCTCCTATAATTCACCCCTCCACTTT. The V gene is TRBV19, the J gene TRBJ1-6; TRBD1 might be the D (6 bases). Looked up from germline, CDR1 is LNHDA and CDR2 is SQIVND (reference sequence). The CDR3 has 18 amino acids. V was cut by 5 bases and J by 0 bases, with 17 bases left in between.